This is a list of T cell receptor beta chains from one sample in a study of blood T cell repertoires in COVID-19. The table came from immunoSEQ multiplex PCR; TCRdb's copy has only in-frame clones and leaves some out. The profile shows fewer than 350,000 clones, 70% to 90% of them singletons. What was sequenced was peripheral blood. The receptors shown here come from a woman aged 45-59 years with active or convalescent COVID-19. The CDR3 runs from the conserved cysteine through the conserved F or W. D genes are given only for firm matches. A clone size is listed for some rows: how often the clone was seen (once, few, many), or a class if it is expanded.

DNA	CDR3	V	J	D	size
TGTGCCAGCAGCTTGAGGGAAGGAAGGATCATGAACACTGAAGCTTTCTTT	CASSLREGRIMNTEAFF	TRBV7-8	TRBJ1-1	NA	few
TGCGCCAGCAGCGTCAGGGAAAATTCACCCCTCCACTTT	CASSVRENSPLHF	TRBV5-1	TRBJ1-6	NA	NA
TGTGCCAGCAGCGCCGGACAGAGTACCTCTGGAAACACCATATATTTT	CASSAGQSTSGNTIYF	TRBV9	TRBJ1-3	NA	NA
TGCGCCAGCAGCTTCACTAGCGGGAGTGTCGGCACCGGGGAGCTGTTTTTT	CASSFTSGSVGTGELFF	TRBV5-1	TRBJ2-2	TRBD2	NA
TGTGCCAGCAGCAAAACAGGGATTCGTAATTCACCCCTCCACTTT	CASSKTGIRNSPLHF	TRBV27	TRBJ1-6	NA	few
TGTGCCAGCAGCCTTTACACTGGGGCCACCGGGGAGCTGTTTTTT	CASSLYTGATGELFF	TRBV3-1/TRBV3-2	TRBJ2-2	NA	NA
TGTGCCAGCAGTTGGGGACAGCAATATGGCTACACCTTC	CASSWGQQYGYTF	TRBV6-2/TRBV6-3	TRBJ1-2	TRBD1	NA
TGTGCCAGCAGCCCAGGGGGACAGGGCTATAATTCACCCCTCCACTTT	CASSPGGQGYNSPLHF	TRBV9	TRBJ1-6	TRBD1	once
TGTGCCACCAGTGATTTCACGGGAGAGCAGTTCTTC	CATSDFTGEQFF	TRBV24-1	TRBJ2-1	NA	NA
TGTGCCAGCAGCCAAGAACTAGCGGGAGGCGGGGAGCTGTTTTTT	CASSQELAGGGELFF	TRBV4-2	TRBJ2-2	TRBD2	few
TGTGCCAGCAGTGAAGTTGGTACTAGTTGGCGGAAAGACAATGAGCAGTTCTTC	CASSEVGTSWRKDNEQFF	TRBV6-1	TRBJ2-1	NA	NA
TGTGCCAGCAGTTCAGCAGTAACAGGGTTAAGCAATCAGCCCCAGCATTTT	CASSSAVTGLSNQPQHF	TRBV28	TRBJ1-5	NA	NA
TGCGCCAGCAGTGAATCTGGGCGGACCCAGTACTTC	CASSESGRTQYF	TRBV10-2	TRBJ2-5	NA	NA
TGTGCCAGTGCCTTAGGGAGAGGGAGGGGCACCGGGGAGCTGTTTTTT	CASALGRGRGTGELFF	TRBV19	TRBJ2-2	TRBD2	NA
TGTGCCAGCAGTTTCCCCCGCCGGGACAGGGGAAGGGGTGGCTACACCTTC	CASSFPRRDRGRGGYTF	TRBV28	TRBJ1-2	TRBD1	NA
TGTGCCAGCAGCCCATTTCTCCGGACAGGGGGGTCCACTGAAGCTTTCTTT	CASSPFLRTGGSTEAFF	TRBV7-2	TRBJ1-1	TRBD1	few
TGTGCCAGCAGTGAAGCTGACAGGCTTAACTCACCCCTCCACTTT	CASSEADRLNSPLHF	TRBV6-1	TRBJ1-6	NA	NA